Given below is one TCR beta chain in context. The target of this receptor is not known. No base quality values were provided; no much bigger clone lies one nucleotide off. TCRbeta CDR3 regions were amplified from genomic DNA by means of the immunoSEQ Assay, a bias-controlled multiplex PCR. Regarding the original processing steps: Nucleated cell counts per sample were estimated from amplification of reference gene primers within the assay. To quantify the absolute abundance of each unique TCRbeta CDR3 rearrangement, sequence reads were collapsed and filtered. Productive Simpson clonality was computed per sample as the square root of Simpson's diversity index over productive rearrangements. TCRdb retrieved this table from immuneACCESS and kept in-frame rearrangements only. Not all clones are present; in checked studies, unresolved V genes account for under half, and no reason is known for the remainder. The D gene and trimming were derived from the DNA, and the V and J assignments and clone size from that table. Present in this sample are a few hundred thousand clones, 85% of which were seen just once. The ten largest clones add up to approximately 3.6% of the sample.

Whole blood was collected in K2EDTA tubes by collaborating institutions according to the institutions' own protocols. For TCRbeta analysis, collaborators shipped samples as frozen whole blood, isolated PBMCs, or DNA extracted from either of those sample types. The germline V gene yields SGHRS for CDR1 and YFSETQ for CDR2. V and J lose 4 bases and 4 bases, and a span of 17 bases separates them. From its cysteine to its phenylalanine, the CDR3 spans 15 amino acids. Of all the DNA, just the CDR3 is kept, 45 bases in frame from base 1. The data are from a study of blood T cell repertoires in COVID-19 (dated by TCRdb to the early 2020s). As for the study more broadly: Samples from collaborators originated in the United States, Italy and Spain and spanned both the acute and convalescent phases of COVID-19. A de-identified subject ID, COVID-19 status, age in years and sex were almost always included in the sample metadata. The repertoires were released in a freely available public database intended as a resource for research on the immune response to SARS-CoV-2. Deeply sampled blood TCRbeta repertoires from subjects exposed to, actively infected with, or recovered from COVID-19 were included in the dataset. The samples were drawn from two sources: the first 160 participants of the ongoing ImmuneRACE study, and fewer than 1,500 subjects contributed by 6 global collaborators. Where available, HLA class I and class II types were taken from metadata supplied by the sample provider and were not determined by assay-based typing. The material from the prospective study consisted of cDNA or gDNA derived from T cells, B-cell-depleted T cells, or PBMCs. General study outcomes and caveats: The quantity of clinical and demographic metadata differed by source and by participant and was supplied without curation.

The sequence joins TRBV5-1 to TRBJ1-1; possibly the D gene is TRBD1, per 6 matching bases. Sequenced material: peripheral blood. This clonotype was sampled from a woman aged 18 to 35 with acute or convalescent COVID-19. The bases read TGCGCCAGCAGCAAGGGACAACAAAAGGTCACTGAAGCTTTCTTT. This codes for CASSKGQQKVTEAFF.